These T cell receptor beta chains were read from a single sample in a study of CD8 T cells in ankylosing spondylitis. TCRdb recomputed calls from the 5' RACE reads with MiXCR, one row per CDR3 protein. The data hold about 150,000 distinct CDR3 sequences, with roughly a third observed a single time. The sample comprised synovial fluid, either unsorted or a sorted T cell fraction (not recorded which). The receptor set was obtained from a male donor with ankylosing spondylitis. Each CDR3 is given without its conserved first and last residue. Each record gives: V gene, J gene, CDR3 protein.

V gene: TRBV28; J gene: TRBJ2-7; CDR3 protein: ASSTPGGVKNEQY
V gene: TRBV20-1; J gene: TRBJ2-7; CDR3 protein: SARVSGGPRHEQY
V gene: TRBV18; J gene: TRBJ2-4; CDR3 protein: ASSPDTGAKNIQY
V gene: TRBV24-1; J gene: TRBJ2-1; CDR3 protein: ATSFPGPNEQF
V gene: TRBV4-1; J gene: TRBJ2-5; CDR3 protein: ASSSGTSLRETQY
V gene: TRBV6-2/TRBV6-3; J gene: TRBJ2-1; CDR3 protein: ASRNGQYNEQF
V gene: TRBV15; J gene: TRBJ2-1; CDR3 protein: ATSSFGQGNAYNEQF
V gene: TRBV20-1; J gene: TRBJ1-6; CDR3 protein: SARELGQRNSPLH
V gene: TRBV5-1; J gene: TRBJ2-1; CDR3 protein: ASSLGGGSSYNEQF
V gene: TRBV2; J gene: TRBJ2-2; CDR3 protein: ASVGLALTGELF
V gene: TRBV12-3/TRBV12-4; J gene: TRBJ2-7; CDR3 protein: ASSFRGQGSYEQY
V gene: TRBV5-1; J gene: TRBJ2-5; CDR3 protein: ASSLAPRLATQTQY
V gene: TRBV7-9; J gene: TRBJ2-3; CDR3 protein: ASSLGQGRQY
V gene: TRBV28; J gene: TRBJ2-1; CDR3 protein: ANRDRVKNEQF
V gene: TRBV7-9; J gene: TRBJ2-1; CDR3 protein: ASSSGLAGAI